The 28 T cell receptor beta chains presented below share a single source sample, sequenced in a study of CD8 T cells in Susac syndrome. A quantity of about 0.45 to 1 ug RNA underwent reverse transcription using random hexamers. One entry per CDR3 protein, called by TCRdb with MiXCR from the immunoSEQ multiplex PCR reads. In the table there are over 100,000 distinct CDR3 sequences, roughly 94% of which are singletons. Input material: CD8+ T cells from PBMCs. The source of these receptors is a human donor with Susac syndrome.

The chain uses TRBV27 and TRBJ1-4, with D possibly matching TRBD1 (6 bases). CDR1 is MNHEY and CDR2 is SMNVEV in the germline V gene (reference sequence). The CDR3 loop spans 14 amino acids. Trimming left V 8 bases short and J 4 bases short, with 14 bases between. The CDR3 DNA reads as TGTGCCAGCCGATCGACAGGTCTTAATGAAAAACTGTTTTTT. This gives the protein CASRSTGLNEKLFF.

V usage is TRBV20-1 and J usage is TRBJ2-3; 15 nucleotides align to TRBD2. The CDR3 is 15 amino acids. Germline V gene data show CDR1 as DFQATT and CDR2 as SNEGSKA (reference sequence). With V trimmed by 4 bases and J by 4 bases, 3 bases remained unmatched. In DNA form, the CDR3 reads TGCAGTGCTACACGGACTAGCGGGGGGGCAGATACGCAGTATTTT. This codes for CSATRTSGGADTQYF.

V and J are TRBV3-1 and TRBJ1-5; D possibly corresponds to TRBD1 (5 bases). V was pared by 4 bases and J by 11 bases, with 15 bases between. Germline lookup yields CDR1 LGHDT and CDR2 YNNKEL (reference sequence). CDR3 length: 13 amino acids. CDR3 DNA sequence: TGTGCCAGCAGCCCGGGACGGTTGGAGGCCCAGCATTTT. It is translated as CASSPGRLEAQHF.

The rearrangement links TRBV6-2 or TRBV6-3 to TRBJ1-6, with a weak D call TRBD1 (5 bases). V shed 6 bases and J shed 0 bases, with 15 bases lying between them. CDR3 length: 17 amino acids. The germline gives CDR1 MNHEY, CDR2 SVGEGT. DNA for the CDR3: TGTGCCAGCAGGGGCGGGACCGCAAGCTCCTATAATTCACCCCTCCACTTT. This encodes CASRGGTASSYNSPLHF.

V gene TRBV7-9 combines with J gene TRBJ2-3, with TRBD2 matching 8 bases. The CDR3 spans 18 residues. Germline trimming cut 5 bases from V and 0 bases from J; bases unmatched to any gene: 13. Germline V gene lookup returns CDR1 SEHNR and CDR2 FQNEAQ (reference sequence). The CDR3 coding sequence is TGTGCCAGCAGCCCCTTCGGGGGGCTAGCGGGTAGCACAGATACGCAGTATTTT. Protein: CASSPFGGLAGSTDTQYF. Filled out from reference TRBV7-9 and TRBJ2-3, the complete variable domain reads DTGVSQNPRHKITKRGQNVTFRCDPISEHNRLYWYRQTLGQGPEFLTYFQNEAQLEKSRLLSDRFSAERPKGSFSTLEIQRTEQGDSAMYLCASSPFGGLAGSTDTQYFGPGTRLTVL.

V gene TRBV20-1 combines with J gene TRBJ2-2; D is perhaps TRBD2 (5 bases). The CDR3 covers 13 residues. Trimming cost V 3 bases and J 6 bases, with 11 bases left between them. The germline V gene encodes CDR1 DFQATT and CDR2 SNEGSKA (reference sequence). The chain's CDR3 is CSARPTSAGELFF. The CDR3 region has the DNA TGCAGTGCTAGGCCCACTAGTGCCGGGGAGCTGTTTTTT.

The J gene is TRBJ2-5, the V gene TRBV7-9, with D unclear. Trimming pared 4 bases from V and 5 bases from J, leaving 8 bases between. The CDR3 has 12 residues. Germline values: CDR1 SEHNR, CDR2 FQNEAQ (reference sequence). In DNA form, the CDR3 reads TGTGCCAGCAGCTGGAAGGTGGAGACCCAGTACTTC. This codes for CASSWKVETQYF.

This chain joins TRBV11-2 and TRBJ2-5, with D hard to call. Germline CDR1 reads SGHAT; CDR2 reads FQNNGV. The CDR3 loop spans 11 amino acids. V lost 9 bases and J 4 bases, leaving 9 bases between the germline ends. CDR3 sequence (DNA): TGTGCCAGTACCCATGGAGAGACCCAGTACTTC. Translated: CASTHGETQYF. Full variable domain (outside the CDR3, taken from reference TRBV11-2 and TRBJ2-5): EAGVAQSPRYKIIEKRQSVAFWCNPISGHATLYWYQQILGQGPKLLIQFQNNGVVDDSQLPKDRFSAERLKGVDSTLKIQPAKLEDSAVYLCASTHGETQYFGPGTRLLVL.

This sequence joins TRBV29-1 and TRBJ1-2; TRBD1 is a possible D gene (5 bases). Between the trimmed V and J ends, which lost 0 bases and 5 bases, there was a span of 16 bases. The CDR3 is made up of 15 amino acids. Germline loops: CDR1 SQVTM, CDR2 ANQGSEA. The CDR3 here is CSVEDLVLQGYGYTF. In DNA form, the CDR3 reads TGCAGCGTTGAAGATCTTGTTTTGCAGGGTTATGGCTACACCTTC. Complete variable domain (other parts from reference TRBV29-1 and TRBJ1-2): SAVISQKPSRDICQRGTSLTIQCQVDSQVTMMFWYRQQPGQSLTLIATANQGSEATYESGFVIDKFPISRPNLTFSTLTVSNMSPEDSSIYLCSVEDLVLQGYGYTFGSGTRLTVV.

The chain is built from TRBV4-1 and TRBJ1-4; the D is unclear. V was pared by 4 bases and J by 0 bases, with 12 bases between. Per the germline V gene, CDR1 is MGHRA and CDR2 is YSYEKL. The CDR3 totals 16 residues. CDR3 region: CASSLPPLATNEKLFF. The CDR3 bases are TGCGCCAGCAGCCTACCCCCTTTGGCAACTAATGAAAAACTGTTTTTT.

The chain has TRBV29-1 and TRBJ1-2; D unresolved. Trimming removed 4 bases from V and 6 bases from J, with 9 bases in between. The CDR3 totals 11 residues. The germline V gene has CDR1 SQVTM and CDR2 ANQGSEA. The chain's CDR3 is CSVVEGNGYTF. For the CDR3, the DNA is TGCAGCGTTGTGGAGGGTAATGGCTACACCTTC. The complete variable domain, with remaining parts taken from reference TRBV29-1 and TRBJ1-2, reads SAVISQKPSRDICQRGTSLTIQCQVDSQVTMMFWYRQQPGQSLTLIATANQGSEATYESGFVIDKFPISRPNLTFSTLTVSNMSPEDSSIYLCSVVEGNGYTFGSGTRLTVV.

This clonotype was detected once. The chain has TRBV25-1 and TRBJ1-2; D remains unclear. The germline CDR1 and CDR2 sequences are MGHDK and SYGVNS. This CDR3 contains 11 residues. The ends were cut back, 6 bases at V and 8 bases at J, with 10 bases in the middle. The DNA for the CDR3 is TGTGCCAGCAGGGCAGGAAAAGGCTACACCTTC. Translation gives CASRAGKGYTF.

A single count supports this clonotype. V gene TRBV29-1 combines with J gene TRBJ2-2; D unclear. V shed 7 bases and J shed 3 bases, with 12 bases lying between them. This CDR3 has 13 amino acids. From germline, CDR1 is SQVTM and CDR2 ANQGSEA. Here the CDR3 reads CSGHDSDTGELFF. For the CDR3, the DNA is TGCAGCGGGCACGATTCGGACACCGGGGAGCTGTTTTTT.

The chain couples TRBV7-8 to TRBJ1-5, with D uncertain. The CDR3 runs 13 residues. Germline V CDR1 and CDR2: SGHVS, FQNEAQ. Trimming pared 5 bases from V and 7 bases from J, leaving 12 bases between. The CDR3 here is CASSAGRRQPQHF. The CDR3 DNA follows: TGTGCCAGCAGCGCGGGGAGACGGCAGCCCCAGCATTTT. Supplemented by reference TRBV7-8 and TRBJ1-5, the full variable domain reads GAGVSQSPRYKVAKRGQDVALRCDPISGHVSLFWYQQALGQGPEFLTYFQNEAQLDKSGLPSDRFFAERPEGSVSTLKIQRTQQEDSAVYLCASSAGRRQPQHFGDGTRLSIL.

The chain links TRBV29-1 to TRBJ1-1; D remains ambiguous. This CDR3 region has 12 residues. Germline-derived CDR1 and CDR2 are SQVTM and ANQGSEA. Between the trimmed V and J ends, which lost 4 bases and 4 bases, there was a span of 10 bases. The CDR3 nucleotides read TGCAGCGTTGTGGCAGGCGGCACTGAAGCTTTCTTT. Protein product: CSVVAGGTEAFF.

This clonotype has only one observation. V and J are TRBV12-3 or TRBV12-4 and TRBJ1-2, with a possible D match to TRBD1 (6 bases). Between the trimmed V and J ends, which lost 5 bases and 8 bases, there was a span of 15 bases. The CDR3 loop spans 13 amino acids. The CDR3 sequence: CASSHRVEGGYTF. DNA of the CDR3: TGTGCCAGCAGTCACAGGGTGGAAGGGGGCTACACCTTC.

This sequence joins TRBV12-5 and TRBJ2-7; the D gene is possibly TRBD1 (6 bases). CDR1 is LGHNT and CDR2 is FRNRAP in the germline V gene. V lost 6 bases to trimming and J lost 2 bases, with 20 bases between them. The CDR3 totals 16 residues. This CDR3 is CASGVQDRNITYEQYF. The CDR3 DNA sequence: TGTGCTAGTGGAGTCCAAGACAGGAATATCACCTACGAGCAGTACTTC.

This clonotype has just one count. The rearrangement links TRBV10-3 to TRBJ2-3; 11 bases line up with TRBD2. With V trimmed by 8 bases and J by 0 bases, 4 bases remained unmatched. Looked up from germline, CDR1 is ENHRY and CDR2 is SYGVKD. The CDR3 is 15 residues long. CDR3 nucleotide sequence: TGTGCCATCGCCCTAGCGGGGGGAAGCACAGATACGCAGTATTTT. Protein product: CAIALAGGSTDTQYF.

A word on this clonotype: At one boundary the junction diverges from the germline segment, which might be a read error. The genes are TRBV20-1 and TRBJ2-2, with 8 bases identical to TRBD2. CDR3 size: 15 residues. Germline CDR1 reads DFQATT; CDR2 reads SNEGSKA (reference sequence). CDR3 in DNA: TGCAGTACTAGAGAATCCAGCGGGGGTACCGGGGAGCTGTTTTTT. Its protein product is CSTRESSGGTGELFF.

The CDR3 region is CAWSPGRGSTDTQYF. In nucleotides, the CDR3 is TGTGCCTGGAGTCCCGGGCGGGGGAGCACAGATACGCAGTATTTT. This chain connects TRBV30 to TRBJ2-3; 7 bases are a match to TRBD2. Trimming removed 2 bases from V and 0 bases from J; junction bases left unmatched: 5. The CDR3 loop spans 15 amino acids. CDR1 GTSNPN and CDR2 SVGIG come from the germline V gene (reference sequence).

The CDR3 DNA is TGCGCCAGCAGCCACCCAGGGAACACCGGGGAGCTGTTTTTT. Residues: CASSHPGNTGELFF. This chain uses TRBV4-1 with TRBJ2-2; D is ambiguous. CDR3 length: 14 residues. The V end was cut by 3 bases, the J end by 1 base, with 6 bases between. In germline, CDR1 is MGHRA, CDR2 YSYEKL.

The chain has TRBV6-5 and TRBJ2-3; no definite D call. This CDR3 has 14 residues. CDR1 and CDR2 from the germline V gene are MNHEY and SVGAGI. Trimming pared 5 bases from V and 2 bases from J, leaving 11 bases between. In DNA form, the CDR3 reads TGTGCCAGCAGTACCCGGACCGCCACAGATACGCAGTATTTT. Protein sequence: CASSTRTATDTQYF.

The CDR3 DNA is TGTGCCAGCAGCTTGGAGGGGTCCCTTAACTATGGCTACACCTTC. Protein sequence: CASSLEGSLNYGYTF. This chain connects TRBV5-4 to TRBJ1-2, with TRBD1 as a possible D gene (5 bases). V shed 0 bases and J shed 1 base, with 10 bases lying between them. Germline CDR1 SGHNT, CDR2 YYREEE (reference sequence). The length of the CDR3 is 15 residues.

This rearrangement joins TRBV29-1 to TRBJ2-7, with TRBD1 matching 11 bases. Trimming at V came to 4 bases and at J to 4 bases, leaving 3 bases not matched to a gene. The CDR3 is 13 amino acids. Germline values: CDR1 SQVTM, CDR2 ANQGSEA. CDR3 in amino acids: CSVVGQGVYEQYF. CDR3 in DNA: TGCAGCGTTGTGGGACAGGGGGTGTACGAGCAGTACTTC.

The chain is built from TRBV5-4 and TRBJ2-1; perhaps TRBD2 as D (6 bases). From germline, CDR1 is SGHNT and CDR2 YYREEE (reference sequence). The CDR3 is made up of 11 amino acids. V was trimmed by 3 bases and J by 16 bases, leaving 14 bases between them. The CDR3 loop reads CASSSVAETFF. CDR3 sequence (DNA): TGTGCCAGCAGCTCCGTAGCGGAAACTTTCTTC. Full variable domain (rest looked up from reference TRBV5-4 and TRBJ2-1): ETGVTQSPTHLIKTRGQQVTLRCSSQSGHNTVSWYQQALGQGPQFIFQYYREEENGRGNFPPRFSGLQFPNYSSELNVNALELDDSALYLCASSSVAETFFGPGTRLTVL.

The genes are TRBV19 and TRBJ2-3; 7 nucleotides line up with TRBD2. The CDR3 runs to 13 residues. The germline gives CDR1 LNHDA, CDR2 SQIVND (reference sequence). The V segment lost 7 bases and the J segment 8 bases; nucleotides outside the gene matches: 9. CDR3 amino acids: CASTPSPGGTQYF. The CDR3 DNA is TGTGCCAGTACTCCCAGTCCGGGGGGTACGCAGTATTTT.

The chain employs TRBV9 and TRBJ1-2, with a tentative D call TRBD1 (6 bases). Germline CDR1 and CDR2: SGDLS and YYNGEE. The ends were cut back, 0 bases at V and 4 bases at J, with 10 bases in the middle. The CDR3 runs 14 residues. Here the CDR3 DNA reads TGTGCCAGCAGCGTAGGAGGGGGGACCTATGGCTACACCTTC. Its protein product is CASSVGGGTYGYTF.

The rearrangement links TRBV2 to TRBJ2-7; D not resolved. CDR1 is SNHLY and CDR2 is FYNNEI in the germline V gene. Trimming stripped 1 base from V and 8 bases from J, with 15 bases between. The CDR3 is made up of 14 amino acids. CDR3 sequence reads: CASSEGTDRNKQYF. For the CDR3, the DNA is TGTGCCAGCAGTGAAGGAACGGATAGGAATAAGCAGTACTTC.